A single T cell receptor beta chain is shown here with its context. Its antigen is not known. As defined, naive CD8 cells were CD45RO-negative and positively selected for CCR7, with terminally differentiated effector memory CD45RA+ cells excluded. The record originates from a study of shared clonotypes between healthy human individuals. General study findings and limits: Rarefaction analysis demonstrated incomplete sorted-subset sequencing notwithstanding large depth. Naive CD4 clonotypes overlapped across a few donors at roughly 4.5%.

Methods used by the authors: In the immunoSEQ data, sequences were junction-only and lacked quality scores, so filtering differed. Assay: immunoSEQ multiplex PCR; the TCRdb copy retains only in-frame clones and omits some. V and J calls and clone size are as listed in that table; D and trimming were resolved from the DNA. The profile shows roughly 2,000,000 clones, around 93% of them singletons. The germline gives CDR1 MNHNY, CDR2 SVGAGI (reference sequence). V lost 6 bases and J lost 4; bases outside the gene matches: 13. There are 16 residues in the CDR3. This chain links TRBV6-6 with TRBJ2-7, with 9 bases identical to TRBD1. This TCR derives from a man between 18 and 29 years old in good health. Some clones in this sample may be carry-over from other donors' samples. Sequencing was done on a sample of naive CD8+ T cells from PBMCs. The CDR3 spells CASRPGQGTRLYEQYF. The CDR3 DNA sequence: TGTGCCAGCAGACCTGGACAGGGGACACGCTTGTACGAGCAGTACTTC.